A single sample gave rise to the 9 T cell receptor beta chains below, sequenced in a study of radiation and T cells in renal cell carcinoma. Treatment defined: 15 Gy SBRT to primary tumor, nephrectomy 4 weeks later. The repertoire was sequenced with immunoSEQ multiplex PCR; TCRdb's copy has only in-frame clones and lacks some. This table has 15,000 to 20,000 clones, around 50% appearing once. This specimen was tumor tissue, taken from a patient whose treatment included radiotherapy and nephrectomy. Receptors were obtained from a woman aged 55-70 years with renal cell carcinoma.

The J gene is TRBJ2-7, the V gene TRBV9, with 10 bases lining up with TRBD2. Germline V CDR1 and CDR2: SGDLS, YYNGEE. The junction had 3 bases not matched to a gene; V was cut back by 1 base and J by 2 bases. The CDR3 sequence is 15 residues long. The CDR3 protein is CASSVLAGGPYEQYF. Here the CDR3 DNA reads TGTGCCAGCAGCGTATTAGCGGGAGGTCCCTACGAGCAGTACTTC.

V and J are TRBV6-1 and TRBJ1-1; 10 positions agree with TRBD1. This CDR3 has 15 residues. Germline CDR1 MNHNS, CDR2 SASEGT. Trimming cost V 4 bases and J 3 bases; bases outside gene matches: 5. CDR3 residues: CASSGDRGLYTEAFF. CDR3 DNA: TGTGCCAGCAGTGGAGACAGGGGGCTATACACTGAAGCTTTCTTT.

This clone was recorded a few times. At one end, the junction sequence differs from germline, possibly due to a read error. J is TRBJ2-1 and V is TRBV2; D unclear. Germline CDR1 reads SNHLY; CDR2 reads FYNNEI. The CDR3 is made up of 10 amino acids. The CDR3: CASKDTGPVF. The CDR3 nucleotides are TGTGCCAGCAAGGATACGGGCCCAGTCTTC.

The J gene is TRBJ1-2, the V gene TRBV28; D unclear. The CDR3 spans 11 residues. Trimming pared 5 bases from V and 8 bases from J, leaving 9 bases between. Germline V gene data show CDR1 as MDHEN and CDR2 as SYDVKM. The CDR3 region has the DNA TGTGCCAGCAGTGCGGGTCGCGGCTACACCTTC. Its translation is CASSAGRGYTF.

This rearrangement joins TRBV6-5 to TRBJ2-7, with a possible D match to TRBD2 (6 bases). The CDR3 loop spans 11 amino acids. Germline CDR1 is MNHEY and CDR2 is SVGAGI. V was clipped by 7 bases and J by 7 bases, with 11 bases between them. CDR3 sequence (DNA): TGTGCCAGCAACCTTGGGGGGGAGCAGTACTTC. This sequence encodes CASNLGGEQYF.

This clone was detected a few times. The rearrangement uses TRBV4-1 and TRBJ1-2; 7 nucleotides align to TRBD1. Germline V gene data show CDR1 as MGHRA and CDR2 as YSYEKL. V shed 1 base and J 4 bases; nucleotides not matched to a gene: 6. The CDR3 sequence is 15 residues long. Here the CDR3 reads CASSQGYRGLYGYTF. For the CDR3, the DNA is TGCGCCAGCAGCCAAGGGTACAGGGGACTCTATGGCTACACCTTC.

This clone appeared a single time. This sequence may be a read error, since a much larger clone differs from it by one base. J is TRBJ2-1 and V is TRBV5-3; a weak D match, TRBD2 (5 bases). TRBV5-3 is filed as an ORF, its function uncertain. V lost 8 bases, J lost 8 bases, and 20 bases lay in between. This CDR3 is 14 amino acids long. The CDR3 is CASSPYLARDEQFF. The CDR3 bases are TGTGCCAGCAGCCCGTATCTAGCTCGGGATGAGCAGTTCTTC.

V gene TRBV29-1 combines with J gene TRBJ1-5; D is unclear. V lost 6 bases, J lost 2 bases, and 11 bases lay in between. The CDR3 loop spans 13 amino acids. Germline V lookup: CDR1 SQVTM, CDR2 ANQGSEA. The CDR3 spells CSVITARNQPQHF. CDR3 sequence (DNA): TGCAGCGTAATAACCGCCCGCAATCAGCCCCAGCATTTT.

The V call is TRBV5-6, the J call TRBJ1-3, with D hard to call. The CDR3 spans 14 residues. V lost 0 bases, J lost 0 bases, and 4 bases lay in between. Germline values: CDR1 SGHDT, CDR2 YYEEEE. Here the CDR3 reads CASSLGNSGNTIYF. CDR3 nucleotides: TGTGCCAGCAGCTTGGGCAACTCTGGAAACACCATATATTTT.